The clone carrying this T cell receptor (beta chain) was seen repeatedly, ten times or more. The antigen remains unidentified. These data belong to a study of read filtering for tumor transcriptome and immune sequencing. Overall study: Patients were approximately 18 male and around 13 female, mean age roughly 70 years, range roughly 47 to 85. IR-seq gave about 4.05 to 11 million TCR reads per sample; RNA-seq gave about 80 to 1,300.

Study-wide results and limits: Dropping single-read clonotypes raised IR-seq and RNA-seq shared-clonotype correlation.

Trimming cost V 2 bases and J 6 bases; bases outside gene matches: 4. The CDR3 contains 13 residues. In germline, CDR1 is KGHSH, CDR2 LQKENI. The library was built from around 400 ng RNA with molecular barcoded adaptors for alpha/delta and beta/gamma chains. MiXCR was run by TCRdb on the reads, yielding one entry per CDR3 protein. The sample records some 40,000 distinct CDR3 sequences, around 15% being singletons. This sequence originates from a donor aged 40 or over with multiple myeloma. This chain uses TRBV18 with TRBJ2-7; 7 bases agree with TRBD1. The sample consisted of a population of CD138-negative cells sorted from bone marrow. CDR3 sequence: CASSPLRDSEQYF. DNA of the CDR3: TGTGCCAGCTCACCATTGAGGGACAGCGAGCAGTACTTC.